The clone carrying this T cell receptor (beta chain) was observed a handful of times. Its antigen is not known. Next came a second PCR, run for 7 to 11 cycles, which used a sample-barcoded 5' primer along with a J-beta primer mix. TCRdb re-derived calls from the 5' RACE reads in MiXCR, one entry per CDR3 protein. Here the sample spans under 800,000 distinct CDR3 sequences, about 21% being singletons. Germline V gene lookup returns CDR1 DFQATT and CDR2 SNEGSKA (reference sequence). The CDR3 extends over 14 amino acids. V was pared by 2 bases and J by 5 bases, with 3 bases of the junction left unmatched. This entry comes from a study of blood T cells in healthy people across ages. For the study at large: Per every two T cells, about one barcoded beta molecule was captured by template switching. Study-wide findings and caveats: More naive CD4+ cells and higher diversity were found in long-lived than in aged donors.

The chain carries TRBV20-1 and TRBJ2-4, with 10 bases lining up with TRBD2. The sequence derives from an older man in good health. What was sequenced was blood. In DNA form, the CDR3 reads TGCAGTGCTAGAAGCGGGAGGGCGGAAAACATTCAGTACTTC. This sequence encodes CSARSGRAENIQYF.